The 30 T cell receptor beta chains presented below share a single source sample, sequenced in a study of PD-1 blockade in classical Hodgkin lymphoma. Each and every patient relapsed after autologous stem cell transplantation, and patients got differing brentuximab vedotin exposure. Thawed PBMCs were the source of CD4+ T cells, purified by magnetic negative selection. Using immunoSEQ multiplex PCR, the repertoire was profiled, and TCRdb retains in-frame clones only, with some absent. The sample lists tens of thousands of clones, roughly 84% occurring once. Source: CD4+ T cells from blood, taken at baseline. The receptors were gathered from a human donor with classical Hodgkin lymphoma.

The chain carries TRBV4-3 and TRBJ2-2; D is tentatively TRBD1 or TRBD2 (6 bases each). Germline lookup yields CDR1 LGHNA and CDR2 YSLEER. This CDR3 region has 16 residues. Trimming shortened V by 4 bases and J by 5 bases, and 17 bases separated the two germline ends. CDR3 in amino acids: CASSRNSGAPTGELFF. CDR3 sequence (DNA): TGCGCCAGCAGCCGGAACTCGGGGGCCCCAACCGGGGAGCTGTTTTTT.

The chain carries TRBV11-3 and TRBJ1-1; D gene unclear. The CDR3 contains 14 residues. Germline values: CDR1 SGHNT, CDR2 YENEEA. V was trimmed by 4 bases and J by 10 bases, leaving 19 bases between them. The CDR3 nucleotides are TGTGCCAGCAGCTCTGCTATTACAGCGACGGGAGCTTTCTTT. Its translation is CASSSAITATGAFF.

V usage is TRBV7-2 and J usage is TRBJ2-2; no clear D. V lost 3 bases to trimming and J lost 1 base, with 3 bases between them. Germline CDR1 reads SGHTA; CDR2 reads FQGNSA. The CDR3 spans 13 residues. CDR3 nucleotides: TGTGCCAGCAGCTTGGAGAACACCGGGGAGCTGTTTTTT. Translating gives CASSLENTGELFF.

The gene calls are TRBV7-3 and TRBJ1-6; D not resolved. Trimming pared 1 base from V and 0 bases from J, leaving 4 bases between. Germline V gene data show CDR1 as SGHTA and CDR2 as FQGTGA. This CDR3 region has 15 residues. CDR3 nucleotides: TGTGCCAGCAGCTTAATGAGCTCCTATAATTCACCCCTCCACTTT. Its translation: CASSLMSSYNSPLHF.

The rearrangement joins TRBV28 to TRBJ1-2, with 7 nucleotides matching TRBD1. The V segment lost 6 bases and the J segment 4 bases; nucleotides outside the gene matches: 8. CDR3 size: 14 residues. CDR1 and CDR2 (germline): MDHEN, SYDVKM. CDR3 loop: CASSLLGQVYGYTF. CDR3 bases: TGTGCCAGCAGCCTACTCGGACAGGTCTATGGCTACACCTTC.

The chain employs TRBV18 and TRBJ1-1; no clear D. V lost 4 bases, J lost 6 bases, and 9 bases lay in between. This CDR3 contains 12 residues. Germline V lookup: CDR1 KGHSH, CDR2 LQKENI. The CDR3 loop reads CASSRAGPEAFF. DNA of the CDR3: TGTGCCAGCTCACGGGCCGGACCTGAAGCTTTCTTT.

Only one count was recorded for this clone. At one end, the junction sequence differs from germline, possibly due to a read error. The chain uses TRBV7-8 and TRBJ2-1, with no clear D. CDR3 length: 11 residues. Germline values: CDR1 SGHVS, CDR2 FQNEAQ. The CDR3 loop is CASTSNNEQFF. DNA of the CDR3: TGTGCCAGCACCTCCAACAATGAGCAGTTCTTC. The full variable domain, completed using reference TRBV7-8 and TRBJ2-1, is GAGVSQSPRYKVAKRGQDVALRCDPISGHVSLFWYQQALGQGPEFLTYFQNEAQLDKSGLPSDRFFAERPEGSVSTLKIQRTQQEDSAVYLCASTSNNEQFFGPGTRLTVL.

This chain connects TRBV7-2 to TRBJ1-4, with D tentatively TRBD1 (5 bases). Germline CDR1 is SGHTA and CDR2 is FQGNSA. The length of the CDR3 is 15 residues. V was cut by 1 base and J by 9 bases, with 15 bases left in between. The CDR3 reads CASSLGGAGGKKLFF. CDR3 in DNA: TGTGCCAGCAGCTTAGGGGGTGCTGGGGGGAAAAAACTGTTTTTT.

This rearrangement joins TRBV7-3 to TRBJ1-2; 8 positions match TRBD1. Germline V gene sequence: CDR1 SGHTA, CDR2 FQGTGA. J lost 5 bases, V lost 4 bases, and 3 bases had no gene match. This CDR3 has 13 residues. This chain's CDR3 is CASSSDRGYGYTF. The CDR3, as DNA: TGTGCCAGCAGCTCAGACAGGGGTTATGGCTACACCTTC.

J is TRBJ1-5 and V is TRBV7-9; 7 bases map to TRBD1. The CDR3 spans 14 residues. V trimming: 5 bases; J trimming: 5 bases; junction bases outside the gene matches: 6. Germline CDR1 SEHNR, CDR2 FQNEAQ (reference sequence). CDR3 region: CASSLPGQHQPQHF. The CDR3 coding sequence is TGTGCCAGCAGCCTCCCGGGACAGCATCAGCCCCAGCATTTT.

The chain has TRBV14 and TRBJ1-6, with D possibly matching TRBD1 (6 bases). Per germline, CDR1 SGHDN and CDR2 FVKESK. The CDR3 loop spans 14 amino acids. Between the trimmed V and J ends, which lost 1 base and 6 bases, there was a span of 7 bases. The CDR3 reads CASSQGTANSPLHF. The CDR3 coding sequence is TGTGCCAGCAGCCAAGGGACAGCTAATTCACCCCTCCACTTT.

This clone was recorded only once. V and J are TRBV18 and TRBJ2-7, with 8 bases identical to TRBD1. V lost 6 bases and J lost 3; bases outside the gene matches: 7. CDR3 size: 14 residues. Germline-derived CDR1 and CDR2 are KGHSH and LQKENI. DNA for the CDR3: TGTGCCAGCTCTCCGAACAGGGGGGTCTACGAGCAGTACTTC. It codes for CASSPNRGVYEQYF.

This rearrangement joins TRBV5-1 to TRBJ2-5; 8 nucleotides align to TRBD1. V dropped 2 bases and J dropped 4; count of bases not matched to a gene: 4. This CDR3 comprises 14 residues. CDR1 and CDR2 from the germline V gene are SGHRS and YFSETQ. The CDR3 loop reads CASSFTGQAETQYF. The CDR3 nucleotides read TGCGCCAGCAGCTTTACGGGACAGGCAGAGACCCAGTACTTC.

This clone was detected once. V is TRBV7-9 and J is TRBJ1-2, with unresolved D. The germline V gene encodes CDR1 SEHNR and CDR2 FQNEAQ (reference sequence). The CDR3 loop spans 13 amino acids. Trimming took 3 bases from V and 7 from J, leaving 12 bases between them. DNA for the CDR3: TGTGCCAGCAGCTTGGAGGGAATGAGTGGCTACACCTTC. This codes for CASSLEGMSGYTF. Filled out from reference TRBV7-9 and TRBJ1-2, the complete variable domain reads DTGVSQNPRHKITKRGQNVTFRCDPISEHNRLYWYRQTLGQGPEFLTYFQNEAQLEKSRLLSDRFSAERPKGSFSTLEIQRTEQGDSAMYLCASSLEGMSGYTFGSGTRLTVV.

This clone was seen more than once but under ten times. V usage is TRBV13 and J usage is TRBJ2-3, with D possibly being TRBD1 (6 bases). The germline gives CDR1 PRHDT, CDR2 FYEKMQ (reference sequence). This CDR3 region has 14 residues. The V and J ends lost 2 bases and 4 bases respectively, with 10 bases between them. CDR3 coding DNA: TGTGCCAGCAGCTTACCAGGGGTCCCAGATACGCAGTATTTT. Its protein is CASSLPGVPDTQYF.

This clone was seen a single time. V usage is TRBV10-3 and J usage is TRBJ1-2, with D unresolved. V was shortened by 0 bases and J by 2 bases, with 10 bases between the two germline ends. In germline, CDR1 is ENHRY, CDR2 SYGVKD. This CDR3 comprises 15 residues. The CDR3, as DNA: TGTGCCATCAGTGAGTCGCTAGGGCTGAACTATGGCTACACCTTC. Its translation: CAISESLGLNYGYTF.

This sequence joins TRBV6-6 and TRBJ2-5, with TRBD1 matching over 7 bases. With 6 bases clipped from V and 1 base from J, the junction kept 11 bases outside the gene matches. Germline lookup yields CDR1 MNHNY and CDR2 SVGAGI (reference sequence). The CDR3 spans 16 residues. The CDR3 protein is CASRRSGGDAQETQYF. CDR3 sequence (DNA): TGTGCCAGCAGGCGGTCAGGGGGTGATGCCCAAGAGACCCAGTACTTC.

The chain recombines TRBV7-9 with TRBJ1-1; tentatively, D is TRBD1 (5 bases). The CDR3 contains 13 residues. Trimming took 3 bases from V and 7 from J, leaving 12 bases between them. The V gene's germline CDR1 is SEHNR and CDR2 FQNEAQ (reference sequence). As DNA, the CDR3 is TGTGCCAGCAGCTTTGTAGGGGAGGGTGAAGCTTTCTTT. This codes for CASSFVGEGEAFF.

V and J are TRBV6-1 and TRBJ2-2; 7 bases are a match to TRBD2. V was clipped by 0 bases and J by 5 bases; unmatched bases: 12. CDR1 MNHNS and CDR2 SASEGT come from the germline V gene. The CDR3 extends over 18 amino acids. This CDR3 is CASSEALVGTTRTGELFF. The DNA of the CDR3 is TGTGCCAGCAGTGAAGCGTTGGTCGGGACTACGCGGACCGGGGAGCTGTTTTTT.

CDR3 sequence reads: CASSRGGVYEQYF. CDR3 coding DNA: TGTGCCAGCAGCCGGGGGGGGGTCTACGAGCAGTACTTC. The chain joins TRBV7-6 to TRBJ2-7; 8 bases align to TRBD2. V lost 5 bases, J lost 3 bases, and 3 bases stayed unmatched. The CDR3 totals 13 residues. CDR1 and CDR2 (germline): SGHVS, FNYEAQ.

The chain joins TRBV19 to TRBJ1-2, with TRBD1 as a possible D gene (5 bases). V lost 6 bases to trimming and J lost 3 bases, with 14 bases between them. The germline V gene has CDR1 LNHDA and CDR2 SQIVND (reference sequence). The CDR3 runs 14 residues. DNA of the CDR3: TGTGCCAGTAGCTTCTCAGGGAATGACTATGGCTACACCTTC. Its protein is CASSFSGNDYGYTF.

This rearrangement joins TRBV7-2 to TRBJ2-5, with a tentative D call TRBD1 (5 bases). This CDR3 has 13 residues. Trimming removed 5 bases at V and 2 bases at J, with 9 bases between. CDR1 and CDR2 (germline): SGHTA, FQGNSA. CDR3 amino acids: CASSPDRQETQYF. The CDR3 DNA reads TGTGCCAGCAGCCCTGACAGACAAGAGACCCAGTACTTC.

The chain has TRBV5-1 and TRBJ1-3; D not certain. In germline, CDR1 is SGHRS, CDR2 YFSETQ. This CDR3 has 12 amino acids. Trimming shortened V by 3 bases and J by 4 bases, and 5 bases separated the two germline ends. CDR3 DNA: TGCGCCAGCAGCTCGGACGGAAACACCATATATTTT. This translates into CASSSDGNTIYF.

The chain combines TRBV6-5 with TRBJ1-2; D unresolved. The CDR3 runs to 14 residues. The V gene's germline CDR1 is MNHEY and CDR2 SVGAGI. V was shortened by 2 bases and J by 6 bases, with 13 bases between the two germline ends. In DNA, the CDR3 is TGTGCCAGCAGTTACGTCCGGGCAGGTCATGGCTACACCTTC. This gives the protein CASSYVRAGHGYTF.

The chain employs TRBV29-1 and TRBJ1-1; D call uncertain. Germline CDR1 SQVTM, CDR2 ANQGSEA. V lost 3 bases to trimming and J lost 1 base, with 9 bases between them. The length of the CDR3 is 13 residues. CDR3 nucleotide sequence: TGCAGCGTTGAGGTGAACAAGAACACTGAAGCTTTCTTT. It translates to CSVEVNKNTEAFF.

The chain has TRBV19 and TRBJ2-6; D gene ambiguous. CDR1 and CDR2 (germline): LNHDA, SQIVND (reference sequence). Trimming stripped 2 bases from V and 0 bases from J, with 8 bases between. The CDR3 extends over 16 amino acids. In DNA form, the CDR3 reads TGTGCCAGTAGTATACCCTCGGCCTCTGGGGCCAACGTCCTGACTTTC. Its protein is CASSIPSASGANVLTF.

The chain links TRBV7-9 to TRBJ2-2; a possible D gene is TRBD2 (6 bases). The CDR3 spans 16 residues. V was clipped by 2 bases and J by 3 bases, with 13 bases between them. Germline lookup yields CDR1 SEHNR and CDR2 FQNEAQ (reference sequence). CDR3 region: CASSLQRAGYTGELFF. The CDR3, as DNA: TGTGCCAGCAGCTTACAAAGAGCGGGCTACACCGGGGAGCTGTTTTTT.

This clone was picked up one time. Here the CDR3 DNA reads TGTGCTAGTGACAGACTAGCGGGGGGTGGCGCCGGGGAGCTGTTTTTT. This translates into CASDRLAGGGAGELFF. V gene TRBV12-5 combines with J gene TRBJ2-2; 13 bases match TRBD2. CDR1 and CDR2 (germline): LGHNT, FRNRAP. Unmatched junction bases numbered 8, after V lost 7 bases and J lost 6 bases. The CDR3 totals 16 residues. Combining the CDR3 with reference TRBV12-5 and TRBJ2-2 gives the whole variable domain DARVTQTPRHKVTEMGQEVTMRCQPILGHNTVFWYRQTMMQGLELLAYFRNRAPLDDSGMPKDRFSAEMPDATLATLKIQPSEPRDSAVYFCASDRLAGGGAGELFFGEGSRLTVL.

This clone appeared once. This chain connects TRBV6-1 to TRBJ2-7; D unclear. The ends were cut back, 2 bases at V and 1 base at J, with 12 bases in the middle. CDR3 size: 15 residues. Germline values: CDR1 MNHNS, CDR2 SASEGT. CDR3 residues: CASSETPTDSYEQYF. The CDR3 DNA reads TGTGCCAGCAGTGAAACCCCCACGGATTCCTACGAGCAGTACTTC.

V and J are TRBV5-5 and TRBJ1-1; 7 bases align to TRBD1. Germline CDR1 and CDR2: SGHKS and YYEKEE (reference sequence). V was clipped by 5 bases and J by 10 bases; unmatched bases: 14. The CDR3 totals 14 residues. In DNA form, the CDR3 reads TGTGCCAGCAGTCCCTCAGGGGGTTCAGGGGGAGCTTTCTTT. This encodes CASSPSGGSGGAFF.